This T cell receptor beta chain was recovered during a study of cytomegalovirus exposure and HLA in healthy donors. The wider study: There were about 86 million unique TCRs (from HLA-typed donors) in an early data release.

Germline V gene lookup returns CDR1 DFQATT and CDR2 SNEGSKA (reference sequence). The CDR3 has 11 residues. This clone was found once. Its antigen remains unknown. PCR primers comprised 60 Vbeta and 13 Jbeta primers. Using immunoSEQ multiplex PCR, the repertoire was profiled, and TCRdb retains in-frame clones only, with some absent. Of about 180,000 clones in the sample, 70% to 85% were seen once. Study observations and caveats: Diagnosis of cytomegalovirus status made by the classifier reportedly showed high specificity and sensitivity. In a later analysis, HLA-associated beta chains showed higher expansion and lower generation probabilities than comparable chains.

The chain has TRBV20-1 and TRBJ2-5; 7 bases align to TRBD2. The TCR sequence derives from a woman between 40 and 55 years old in good health and CMV-seronegative. Sequencing was carried out using PBMCs. The CDR3 sequence: CTWGGLETQYF. The CDR3 DNA follows: TGCACTTGGGGGGGGTTGGAGACCCAGTACTTC.